This T cell receptor (beta chain) was captured by sequencing in a study of identical twins. The CDR3 contains 15 residues. V lost 4 bases and J lost 0; bases outside the gene matches: 6. The germline CDR1 and CDR2 sequences are SGHDT and YYEEEE. Template switching supplied a universal primer site; unique molecular identifiers were carried on the cDNA. TCRdb used MiXCR to reprocess the 5' RACE reads, holding one entry per CDR3 protein. The table shows around 230,000 distinct CDR3 sequences, with 9.4% occurring only once. This sequence was found in a woman aged 18-35 years in good health. The V call is TRBV5-6, the J call TRBJ2-5; 7 bases line up with TRBD1. Specimen: memory (CD45RO+) T cells sorted from blood. The CDR3 nucleotides are TGTGCCAGCAGCCTGGGACAGCCGAACCAAGAGACCCAGTACTTC. Translation: CASSLGQPNQETQYF.